Listed here are 16 T cell receptor beta chains from one sample, sequenced in a study of cytomegalovirus exposure and HLA in healthy donors. The table came from immunoSEQ multiplex PCR; TCRdb's copy has only in-frame clones and leaves some out. The sample consists of about 70,000 clones, approximately 92% of them appearing once. Sequencing was carried out using PBMCs. The receptors were sampled from a man between 18 and 35 years old in good health and CMV-seropositive.

The CDR3 spells CASNRDINTGELFF. The CDR3 DNA sequence: TGCGCCAGCAACCGGGACATCAACACCGGGGAGCTGTTTTTT. This chain connects TRBV5-1 to TRBJ2-2, with D maybe TRBD1 (6 bases). The CDR3 is made up of 14 amino acids. The V end was cut by 6 bases, the J end by 2 bases, with 11 bases between. The germline gives CDR1 SGHRS, CDR2 YFSETQ.

This chain links TRBV25-1 with TRBJ1-1; no clear D. The CDR3 extends over 13 amino acids. With 6 bases removed from V and 2 bases from J, the gap between germline ends came to 10 bases. The V gene's germline CDR1 is MGHDK and CDR2 SYGVNS. In DNA, the CDR3 is TGTGCCAGCAGCCGAACAGAAAACACTGAAGCTTTCTTT. Amino acids: CASSRTENTEAFF.

The chain links TRBV19 to TRBJ1-3; no clear D. The CDR3 loop spans 15 amino acids. V was clipped by 6 bases and J by 2 bases, with 14 bases between them. Looked up from germline, CDR1 is LNHDA and CDR2 is SQIVND (reference sequence). DNA for the CDR3: TGTGCCAGTAGCACCTACGCGGGGACTGGAAACACCATATATTTT. Its translation: CASSTYAGTGNTIYF.

The chain employs TRBV30 and TRBJ1-5, with no clear D. V was clipped by 2 bases and J by 6 bases, with 11 bases between them. The CDR3 covers 13 residues. Germline-derived CDR1 and CDR2 are GTSNPN and SVGIG (reference sequence). The CDR3 protein is CAWSKEGTQPQHF. The CDR3 DNA follows: TGTGCCTGGAGTAAGGAGGGAACTCAGCCCCAGCATTTT. The full variable domain, in which reference TRBV30 and TRBJ1-5 provide the parts outside the CDR3, is SQTIHQWPATLVQPVGSPLSLECTVEGTSNPNLYWYRQAAGRGLQLLFYSVGIGQISSEVPQNLSASRPQDRQFILSSKKLLLSDSGFYLCAWSKEGTQPQHFGDGTRLSIL.

This clone has only one observation. The chain joins TRBV28 to TRBJ2-7; D is unclear. The CDR3 totals 11 residues. V shed 6 bases and J shed 3 bases, with 6 bases lying between them. CDR1 and CDR2 from the germline V gene are MDHEN and SYDVKM. Here the CDR3 DNA reads TGTGCCAGCAGCTCCTTCTACGAGCAGTACTTC. Protein: CASSSFYEQYF. The full variable domain, with the rest looked up from reference TRBV28 and TRBJ2-7, is DVKVTQSSRYLVKRTGEKVFLECVQDMDHENMFWYRQDPGLGLRLIYFSYDVKMKEKGDIPEGYSVSREKKERFSLILESASTNQTSMYLCASSSFYEQYFGPGTRLTVT.

V usage is TRBV6-1 and J usage is TRBJ2-2, with D uncertain. V was cut by 0 bases and J by 1 base, with 9 bases left in between. Germline lookup yields CDR1 MNHNS and CDR2 SASEGT. The CDR3 has 16 amino acids. CDR3 sequence: CASSEARMWNTGELFF. CDR3 in DNA: TGTGCCAGCAGTGAAGCGCGTATGTGGAACACCGGGGAGCTGTTTTTT.

The V gene is TRBV6-5, the J gene TRBJ2-1; 8 bases are shared with TRBD1. The germline CDR1 and CDR2 sequences are MNHEY and SVGAGI. The length of the CDR3 is 15 residues. The junction had 13 bases not matched to a gene; V was cut back by 5 bases and J by 10 bases. This CDR3 is CASSPLTRGLGEQFF. The DNA of the CDR3 is TGTGCCAGCAGTCCACTCACCAGGGGGCTAGGGGAGCAGTTCTTC.

The gene calls are TRBV6-6 and TRBJ2-1; 8 nucleotides line up with TRBD1. CDR1 MNHNY and CDR2 SVGAGI come from the germline V gene (reference sequence). CDR3 length: 15 residues. V lost 2 bases and J lost 6; bases outside the gene matches: 6. DNA for the CDR3: TGTGCCAGCAGTTACCCTTCTACAGGGGGCAATGAGCAGTTCTTC. Residues: CASSYPSTGGNEQFF.

This chain uses TRBV9 with TRBJ1-1; D call uncertain. The CDR3 loop spans 16 amino acids. Germline CDR1 is SGDLS and CDR2 is YYNGEE. V was pared by 0 bases and J by 3 bases, with 15 bases between. The CDR3 is CASSVGIGDGDTEAFF. The CDR3 DNA reads as TGTGCCAGCAGCGTAGGAATCGGAGATGGTGACACTGAAGCTTTCTTT.

The chain is built from TRBV5-1 and TRBJ2-1; tentatively, D is TRBD1 (6 bases). The CDR3 covers 16 residues. Trimming cost V 4 bases and J 0 bases, with 14 bases left between them. CDR1 SGHRS and CDR2 YFSETQ come from the germline V gene. CDR3 bases: TGCGCCAGCAGCGCAACAGGGTACAGCTCCTACAATGAGCAGTTCTTC. Its translation: CASSATGYSSYNEQFF. The whole variable domain, filled in from reference TRBV5-1 and TRBJ2-1, reads KAGVTQTPRYLIKTRGQQVTLSCSPISGHRSVSWYQQTPGQGLQFLFEYFSETQRNKGNFPGRFSGRQFSNSRSEMNVSTLELGDSALYLCASSATGYSSYNEQFFGPGTRLTVL.

The chain employs TRBV5-1 and TRBJ2-7; TRBD2 matches 10 bases. CDR3 length: 18 residues. The germline V gene has CDR1 SGHRS and CDR2 YFSETQ. With 4 bases clipped from V and 1 base from J, the junction kept 14 bases outside the gene matches. As DNA, the CDR3 is TGCGCCAGCAGCCGGGCGGCTAGCGGGAGCTCCAATTCCTACGAGCAGTACTTC. This encodes CASSRAASGSSNSYEQYF.

This chain connects TRBV10-3 to TRBJ1-4; tentative D call: TRBD1 (5 bases). Germline assignment: CDR1 ENHRY and CDR2 SYGVKD. Trimming removed 10 bases from V and 4 bases from J, with 16 bases in between. This CDR3 contains 14 residues. The CDR3 is CATTTGGLNEKLFF. The CDR3 nucleotides are TGTGCCACCACGACTGGGGGACTTAATGAAAAACTGTTTTTT.

V is TRBV5-1 and J is TRBJ1-1; no clear D. V lost 0 bases to trimming and J lost 1 base, with 4 bases between them. CDR1 SGHRS and CDR2 YFSETQ come from the germline V gene. The CDR3 consists of 13 residues. The CDR3 reads CASSLAQNTEAFF. The DNA of the CDR3 is TGCGCCAGCAGCTTGGCCCAGAACACTGAAGCTTTCTTT.

The chain combines TRBV19 with TRBJ1-4; TRBD1 agrees at 8 bases. The CDR3 runs to 15 residues. Per the germline V gene, CDR1 is LNHDA and CDR2 is SQIVND (reference sequence). Trimming cost V 6 bases and J 5 bases; bases outside gene matches: 8. CDR3 in amino acids: CASSPTGVLNEKLFF. The CDR3 DNA follows: TGTGCCAGTAGCCCGACAGGGGTCTTAAATGAAAAACTGTTTTTT.

This chain links TRBV4-1 with TRBJ2-7; possible D gene TRBD2, 5 bases. Germline lookup yields CDR1 MGHRA and CDR2 YSYEKL. CDR3 length equals 13 residues. V was cut by 2 bases and J by 2 bases, with 7 bases left in between. The DNA for the CDR3 is TGCGCCAGCAGCCAAAAGGGAGCCTACGAGCAGTACTTC. Its protein is CASSQKGAYEQYF.

The chain carries TRBV7-8 and TRBJ2-7; weak D call: TRBD2 (6 bases). The germline gives CDR1 SGHVS, CDR2 FQNEAQ. V lost 4 bases and J 1 base, leaving 14 bases between the germline ends. CDR3 size: 15 residues. Written as DNA, the CDR3 is TGTGCCAGCAGCTCAACCTCGGGACTGTCCTACGAGCAGTACTTC. Protein: CASSSTSGLSYEQYF.